One sample yielded the 22 T cell receptor beta chains listed below, sequenced in a study of T-cell reconstitution after alpha-beta-depleted transplantation in children. Unique molecular identifiers featured in how the TCRbeta library was prepared. TCRdb reprocessed the PCR reads via MiXCR and lists one record per CDR3 protein. This repertoire shows hundreds of thousands of distinct CDR3 sequences, around 15% found once; its top ten account for 25% to 30%. Sequenced here: PBMCs, mostly from graft donor cells, sampled 360 days after TCRalphabeta/CD19-depleted stem cell transplant. Receptor source: a boy under two years old who had a stem cell transplant for Wiskott-Aldrich syndrome, so the T cells may come from the graft donor.

This clonotype was detected a few times. V usage is TRBV20-1 and J usage is TRBJ2-3; no reliable D call. Germline V gene data show CDR1 as DFQATT and CDR2 as SNEGSKA (reference sequence). The CDR3 length is 14 residues. Trimming removed 3 bases at V and 3 bases at J, with 13 bases between. The CDR3: CSASDSGRTDTQYF. For the CDR3, the DNA is TGCAGTGCTAGTGATTCCGGGCGGACAGATACGCAGTATTTT.

V usage is TRBV4-2 and J usage is TRBJ2-7; D may be TRBD2 (6 bases). The V end lost 4 bases, the J end lost 0 bases, and 13 bases lay between the germline ends. The CDR3 is 15 amino acids. From germline, CDR1 is LGHNA and CDR2 YNFKEQ. The CDR3 reads CASSRGLSASYEQYF. Here the CDR3 DNA reads TGTGCCAGCAGCCGGGGACTTAGCGCCTCCTACGAGCAGTACTTC.

The chain carries TRBV5-6 and TRBJ2-3; 8 positions agree with TRBD2. The CDR3 covers 16 residues. Unmatched junction bases numbered 8, after V lost 1 base and J lost 4 bases. Per germline, CDR1 SGHDT and CDR2 YYEEEE. CDR3 nucleotides: TGTGCCAGCAGCTTGCGAGCGGGAGTTATCGCAGATACGCAGTATTTT. Translated, it gives CASSLRAGVIADTQYF. Drawing the rest from reference TRBV5-6 and TRBJ2-3, the complete variable domain is DAGVTQSPTHLIKTRGQQVTLRCSPKSGHDTVSWYQQALGQGPQFIFQYYEEEERQRGNFPDRFSGHQFPNYSSELNVNALLLGDSALYLCASSLRAGVIADTQYFGPGTRLTVL.

V is TRBV5-1 and J is TRBJ2-7; D uncertain. Germline V gene lookup returns CDR1 SGHRS and CDR2 YFSETQ. V was clipped by 0 bases and J by 3 bases, with 13 bases between them. This CDR3 is built from 15 residues. The CDR3 is CASSLVGRRLYEQYF. As DNA, the CDR3 is TGCGCCAGCAGCTTGGTCGGGCGGCGACTCTACGAGCAGTACTTC.

This clonotype has more than one count but fewer than ten. V gene TRBV10-3 combines with J gene TRBJ2-1; tentative D call: TRBD2 (5 bases). The CDR3 runs to 13 residues. In germline, CDR1 is ENHRY, CDR2 SYGVKD. The V gene lost 3 bases and the J gene lost 8 bases, with 11 bases spanning the gap. The DNA of the CDR3 is TGTGCCATCAGTGAAAGAGGGCGGGATGAGCAGTTCTTC. As protein: CAISERGRDEQFF.

This clonotype was seen a few times. The genes are TRBV5-1 and TRBJ2-1, with 12 bases fitting TRBD2. The V gene's germline CDR1 is SGHRS and CDR2 YFSETQ. This CDR3 spans 15 amino acids. The J segment lost 8 bases and the V segment lost 1 base, leaving 4 bases of the junction unmatched. The CDR3 sequence is CASSLFRLAGDEQFF. CDR3 nucleotides: TGCGCCAGCAGCTTGTTTCGACTAGCGGGAGATGAGCAGTTCTTC. The variable domain in full, with the rest retrieved from reference TRBV5-1 and TRBJ2-1, is KAGVTQTPRYLIKTRGQQVTLSCSPISGHRSVSWYQQTPGQGLQFLFEYFSETQRNKGNFPGRFSGRQFSNSRSEMNVSTLELGDSALYLCASSLFRLAGDEQFFGPGTRLTVL.

A few counts support this clonotype. J is TRBJ1-2 and V is TRBV5-1; TRBD1 aligns across 7 bases. V trimming: 2 bases; J trimming: 5 bases; junction bases outside the gene matches: 6. There are 14 residues in the CDR3. Germline CDR1 SGHRS, CDR2 YFSETQ. The chain's CDR3 is CASSLNRGEYGYTF. The CDR3 DNA follows: TGCGCCAGCAGCTTAAACAGGGGAGAGTATGGCTACACCTTC.

This clonotype was recorded a few times. The V and J genes are TRBV18 and TRBJ2-2, with 9 bases that match TRBD1. Germline-derived CDR1 and CDR2 are KGHSH and LQKENI. J was trimmed by 4 bases and V by 6 bases; bases with no gene match: 15. The CDR3 contains 18 residues. The CDR3 is CASSPGTGKNCTTGELFF. The CDR3 bases are TGTGCCAGCTCTCCTGGGACAGGGAAGAATTGTACCACCGGGGAGCTGTTTTTT.

V is TRBV7-6 and J is TRBJ2-5, with a tentative D call TRBD1 (6 bases). The CDR3 length is 14 residues. The V end was cut by 6 bases, the J end by 2 bases, with 13 bases between. CDR1 and CDR2 (germline): SGHVS, FNYEAQ. The CDR3 sequence: CASSSLDSQETQYF. The CDR3, as DNA: TGTGCCAGCAGTTCCCTGGACAGTCAAGAGACCCAGTACTTC.

This clonotype was observed a few times. V and J are TRBV5-1 and TRBJ2-1; a possible D gene is TRBD1 (5 bases). CDR3 size: 15 residues. The germline V gene has CDR1 SGHRS and CDR2 YFSETQ. V lost 0 bases and J lost 9, with 16 bases in between. CDR3: CASSLDVVLGREQFF. In DNA, the CDR3 is TGCGCCAGCAGCTTGGACGTGGTGCTGGGGCGTGAGCAGTTCTTC.

This clonotype was seen a few times. This chain connects TRBV10-3 to TRBJ2-5; TRBD2 aligns across 7 bases. With 3 bases clipped from V and 5 bases from J, the junction kept 6 bases outside the gene matches. The CDR3 spans 14 residues. Germline V gives CDR1 ENHRY, CDR2 SYGVKD. This CDR3 reads CAISDPAGRETQYF. CDR3 coding DNA: TGTGCCATCAGTGATCCCGCCGGGAGGGAGACCCAGTACTTC.

This clonotype was counted only a few times. The genes are TRBV4-3 and TRBJ2-7, with TRBD2 matching over 12 bases. CDR3 length equals 17 residues. With 1 base clipped from V and 0 bases from J, the junction kept 4 bases outside the gene matches. The germline CDR1 and CDR2 sequences are LGHNA and YSLEER. Here the CDR3 reads CASSQGTSGIGSYEQYF. CDR3 nucleotides: TGCGCCAGCAGCCAAGGGACTAGCGGGATAGGCTCCTACGAGCAGTACTTC.

The rearrangement links TRBV5-1 to TRBJ2-3, with 7 positions matching TRBD1. This CDR3 has 15 amino acids. Germline trimming cut 2 bases from V and 2 bases from J; bases unmatched to any gene: 5. Germline V gene sequence: CDR1 SGHRS, CDR2 YFSETQ. As DNA, the CDR3 is TGCGCCAGCAGCTTTGAGACAGGGAACACAGATACGCAGTATTTT. It translates to CASSFETGNTDTQYF. The full variable domain, in which reference TRBV5-1 and TRBJ2-3 provide the parts outside the CDR3, is KAGVTQTPRYLIKTRGQQVTLSCSPISGHRSVSWYQQTPGQGLQFLFEYFSETQRNKGNFPGRFSGRQFSNSRSEMNVSTLELGDSALYLCASSFETGNTDTQYFGPGTRLTVL.

This clonotype was observed a few times. The chain recombines TRBV5-1 with TRBJ2-1, with TRBD2 matching over 8 bases. Germline-derived CDR1 and CDR2 are SGHRS and YFSETQ. This CDR3 region has 16 residues. V shed 4 bases and J 4 bases; nucleotides not matched to a gene: 10. The CDR3 is CASSKSPSGFYNEQFF. The CDR3 coding sequence is TGCGCCAGCAGCAAATCTCCTAGCGGGTTTTACAATGAGCAGTTCTTC.

The chain links TRBV24-1 to TRBJ2-7, with D possibly being TRBD1 (6 bases). CDR3 length: 14 amino acids. The germline gives CDR1 KGHDR, CDR2 SFDVKD. With 5 bases removed from V and 8 bases from J, the gap between germline ends came to 18 bases. The CDR3 here is CATSVPGDPSQQYF. As DNA, the CDR3 is TGTGCCACCAGTGTCCCAGGGGATCCCAGCCAGCAGTACTTC.

This clonotype came up many times. The CDR3 nucleotides read TGTGCCAGCAGTCTTGAGGGGGGACCGAACACCGGGGAGCTGTTTTTT. Translating gives CASSLEGGPNTGELFF. The chain couples TRBV12-3 or TRBV12-4 to TRBJ2-2; D is possibly TRBD1 or TRBD2 (6 bases each). The CDR3 consists of 16 residues. Trimming shortened V by 5 bases and J by 0 bases, and 13 bases separated the two germline ends.

The V call is TRBV20-1, the J call TRBJ2-7, with 11 bases identical to TRBD2. The trim removed 6 bases at V and 3 bases at J, leaving 4 bases unmatched. The CDR3 is made up of 13 amino acids. CDR1 and CDR2 from the germline V gene are DFQATT and SNEGSKA (reference sequence). The CDR3 region has the DNA TGCAGTGCCCGGACTAGCGGGCTCTACGAGCAGTACTTC. As protein: CSARTSGLYEQYF.

This chain joins TRBV18 and TRBJ2-3; D is unclear. The germline CDR1 and CDR2 sequences are KGHSH and LQKENI. Trimming took 5 bases from V and 3 from J, leaving 12 bases between them. The CDR3 spans 14 residues. For the CDR3, the DNA is TGTGCCAGCTCATCGTTGGAAGTAACAGATACGCAGTATTTT. Protein sequence: CASSSLEVTDTQYF.

This clonotype turned up a few times. V and J are TRBV4-3 and TRBJ2-1; 12 bases match TRBD2. V trimming: 1 base; J trimming: 8 bases; junction bases outside the gene matches: 3. The CDR3 runs to 15 residues. Germline V gene data show CDR1 as LGHNA and CDR2 as YSLEER. CDR3 sequence reads: CASSQASGRGDEQFF. CDR3 DNA sequence: TGCGCCAGCAGCCAAGCTAGCGGGAGGGGGGATGAGCAGTTCTTC.

The gene calls are TRBV20-1 and TRBJ2-7; 7 nucleotides match TRBD2. The V gene end was trimmed by 5 bases and the J gene end by 1 base; junction bases not matched to a gene: 11. The CDR3 sequence is 15 residues long. The germline gives CDR1 DFQATT, CDR2 SNEGSKA (reference sequence). In DNA, the CDR3 is TGCAGTGCTCGGGGTGGGGACTATCCTTCCTACGAGCAGTACTTC. This codes for CSARGGDYPSYEQYF.

This clonotype showed up just a few times. This rearrangement joins TRBV4-3 to TRBJ2-3; no firm D call. The germline V gene encodes CDR1 LGHNA and CDR2 YSLEER. V was trimmed by 1 base and J by 5 bases, leaving 10 bases between them. The CDR3 has 14 residues. CDR3 loop: CASSQVLWGDTQYF. The CDR3 DNA reads TGCGCCAGCAGCCAAGTCCTCTGGGGAGATACGCAGTATTTT.

A few counts support this clonotype. The chain couples TRBV10-3 to TRBJ2-1; D is ambiguous. The CDR3 has 13 amino acids. Trimming removed 4 bases at V and 12 bases at J, with 16 bases between. Germline assignment: CDR1 ENHRY and CDR2 SYGVKD. The CDR3 loop reads CAISALSDKGQFF. CDR3 nucleotides: TGTGCCATCAGTGCGCTTTCAGACAAGGGGCAGTTCTTC.